These 32 T cell receptor beta chains were all obtained from the same sample, sequenced in a study of blood T cells in healthy people across ages. A second about 7 to 11 cycle PCR used barcoded and J-beta primers. TCRdb independently ran MiXCR on the 5' RACE reads; one entry per CDR3 protein. This sample has hundreds of thousands of distinct CDR3 sequences; 52% occur once, and the top ten carry about 13%. Input material: blood. These receptors originate from a woman of 80 years or more in good health.

The genes are TRBV20-1 and TRBJ1-3, with D tentatively TRBD1 (5 bases). V was shortened by 0 bases and J by 4 bases, with 22 bases between the two germline ends. The germline V gene encodes CDR1 DFQATT and CDR2 SNEGSKA (reference sequence). The CDR3 runs 18 residues. This CDR3 is CSARDRGSTRFRGNTIYF. The CDR3 DNA follows: TGCAGTGCTAGAGATAGGGGTAGTACACGGTTTCGGGGAAACACCATATATTTT.

The rearrangement links TRBV28 to TRBJ2-5; 12 nucleotides align to TRBD2. The J call is in doubt because the DNA end fits TRBJ2-7 better. The CDR3 is made up of 15 amino acids. Germline V CDR1 and CDR2: MDHEN, SYDVKM. The CDR3 DNA follows: TGTGCCAGCAGTTTCGGACTAGCGGGAACCTACGAGCAGTACTTC. This gives the protein CASSFGLAGTYEQYF.

The chain carries TRBV7-2 and TRBJ1-1; the match to TRBD1 covers 7 bases. The CDR3 sequence is 14 residues long. V lost 5 bases, J lost 5 bases, and 8 bases stayed unmatched. The germline V gene encodes CDR1 SGHTA and CDR2 FQGNSA. In DNA form, the CDR3 reads TGTGCCAGCAGCATAGAGGGGGCTGTAACTGAAGCTTTCTTT. This encodes CASSIEGAVTEAFF.

This clonotype occurred many times. The rearrangement joins TRBV29-1 to TRBJ1-5; D gene ambiguous. The length of the CDR3 is 14 residues. Germline values: CDR1 SQVTM, CDR2 ANQGSEA. V dropped 5 bases and J dropped 8 bases, with 19 bases sitting between them. The CDR3 DNA is TGCAGCGTTCGGCCGGACTGGTCGAATAAGCCCCAGCATTTT. Amino acids: CSVRPDWSNKPQHF.

A few counts support this clonotype. This chain joins TRBV18 and TRBJ2-3; 8 positions match TRBD1. Germline V lookup: CDR1 KGHSH, CDR2 LQKENI. V was clipped by 5 bases and J by 4 bases; unmatched bases: 5. The length of the CDR3 is 14 residues. CDR3 amino acids: CASSSGQGADTQYF. Here the CDR3 DNA reads TGTGCCAGCTCATCTGGACAGGGCGCAGATACGCAGTATTTT.

Points on this clonotype: Possible read error: a much larger clone is one base away. Because it lacks the conserved phenylalanine or tryptophan at the end, this CDR3 is likely a read error. The rearrangement links TRBV7-6 to TRBJ2-7; maybe TRBD1 (6 bases). V was pared by 2 bases and J by 2 bases, with 13 bases between. Germline values: CDR1 SGHVS, CDR2 FNYEAQ. The CDR3 covers 15 residues. CDR3 coding DNA: TGTGCCAGCAGCTTATGGGGGACATTTCCCTACGAGCAGTACTTA. Protein: CASSLWGTFPYEQYL.

This clonotype was counted many times. The chain is built from TRBV29-1 and TRBJ1-5, with TRBD1 as a possible D gene (6 bases). Germline CDR1 is SQVTM and CDR2 is ANQGSEA. V lost 4 bases and J lost 2, with 12 bases in between. The CDR3 is 14 amino acids. The CDR3 nucleotides are TGCAGCGTTGGGGCTGCAGGGGGCAATCAGCCCCAGCATTTT. Its translation is CSVGAAGGNQPQHF.

CDR3 amino acids: CASSLVNSEAFF. In nucleotides, the CDR3 is TGTGCCAGCAGTTTAGTAAACTCTGAAGCTTTCTTT. The chain links TRBV12-3 or TRBV12-4 to TRBJ1-1; D remains unclear. The CDR3 spans 12 residues. The ends were cut back, 1 base at V and 6 bases at J, with 6 bases in the middle.

The sample holds many counts of this clonotype. The V call is TRBV20-1, the J call TRBJ2-3; no firm D call. Germline CDR1 reads DFQATT; CDR2 reads SNEGSKA (reference sequence). This CDR3 is built from 14 residues. Trimming took off 3 bases at V and 3 bases at J, with 13 bases between the two ends. CDR3 residues: CSARRPFTTDTQYF. For the CDR3, the DNA is TGCAGTGCTAGGAGGCCTTTTACTACAGATACGCAGTATTTT.

For this clonotype: This sequence may be a read error, since a much larger clone differs from it by one base. This sequence joins TRBV24-1 and TRBJ2-1; D not certain. Germline V lookup: CDR1 KGHDR, CDR2 SFDVKD. The CDR3 loop spans 12 amino acids. The CDR3 loop reads CDTAELENEQFF. The CDR3 region has the DNA TGTGACACGGCCGAATTAGAGAATGAGCAGTTCTTC.

V gene TRBV6-1 combines with J gene TRBJ1-3; tentatively, D is TRBD1 (5 bases). CDR3 length: 13 amino acids. V gave up 2 bases and J gave up 3 bases, with 5 bases separating them. Per germline, CDR1 MNHNS and CDR2 SASEGT. CDR3: CASSERGGNTIYF. CDR3 nucleotide sequence: TGTGCCAGCAGTGAAAGGGGTGGAAACACCATATATTTT.

This clonotype ranks as medium-sized. The rearrangement joins TRBV20-1 to TRBJ2-7; D ambiguous. This CDR3 comprises 14 residues. Germline values: CDR1 DFQATT, CDR2 SNEGSKA (reference sequence). This CDR3 is CSLTENRGSHEQYF. CDR3 DNA sequence: TGCAGCCTAACCGAAAATAGAGGTTCCCACGAGCAGTACTTC.

This clonotype was observed a few times. The chain carries TRBV5-1 and TRBJ1-4; no clear D gene. The germline V gene has CDR1 SGHRS and CDR2 YFSETQ. V lost 2 bases to trimming and J lost 8 bases, with 7 bases between them. CDR3 length: 12 residues. The CDR3 region has the DNA TGCGCCAGCAGCTTTAAAGGGGAAAAACTGTTTTTT. Protein: CASSFKGEKLFF.

CDR3 sequence (DNA): TGCAGCGGGGTAGGGAGCTTAGGGACTGAAGCTTTCTTT. Its translation is CSGVGSLGTEAFF. The chain joins TRBV29-1 to TRBJ1-1; D ambiguous. Trimming pared 7 bases from V and 5 bases from J, leaving 17 bases between. The CDR3 runs 13 residues. Germline V gene sequence: CDR1 SQVTM, CDR2 ANQGSEA.

The gene calls are TRBV18 and TRBJ2-1; D is unresolved. V was clipped by 3 bases and J by 7 bases, with 16 bases between them. From germline, CDR1 is KGHSH and CDR2 LQKENI. CDR3 length equals 15 residues. The CDR3 sequence is CASSPKQSSQNEQFF. In nucleotides, the CDR3 is TGTGCCAGCTCACCCAAACAGAGTTCCCAAAATGAGCAGTTCTTC.

The genes are TRBV29-1 and TRBJ2-4; 9 nucleotides match TRBD1. TRBJ2-5 explains the end of the DNA better; the J call may be wrong. The CDR3 contains 16 residues. From germline, CDR1 is SQVTM and CDR2 ANQGSEA. The CDR3 DNA reads TGCAGTGCTCTACCTACGGGACAGGGTGCCCAAGAGACCCAGTACTTC. Protein: CSALPTGQGAQETQYF.

This clonotype has at least ten counts. The chain uses TRBV9 and TRBJ2-3; D is uncertain. CDR1 is SGDLS and CDR2 is YYNGEE in the germline V gene. The CDR3 extends over 14 amino acids. V lost 4 bases and J lost 7, with 16 bases in between. The CDR3 region has the DNA TGTGCCAGCAGCCCCCGAGGCCTCGTTTATACGCAGTATTTT. Protein sequence: CASSPRGLVYTQYF.

This clonotype was observed a few times. The chain is built from TRBV20-1 and TRBJ1-1; 7 nucleotides match TRBD1. V lost 3 bases and J lost 8; bases outside the gene matches: 12. CDR1 and CDR2 (germline): DFQATT, SNEGSKA (reference sequence). CDR3 length equals 14 residues. The CDR3: CSASESRGIGEAFF. CDR3 nucleotide sequence: TGCAGTGCTAGTGAAAGCAGGGGGATTGGCGAAGCTTTCTTT.

This clonotype appeared many times. The V call is TRBV5-4, the J call TRBJ2-7; 7 bases fit TRBD1. The CDR3 contains 15 residues. Germline V CDR1 and CDR2: SGHNT, YYREEE (reference sequence). After removal of 4 bases from V and 0 bases from J, the junction contained 7 bases not matched to a gene. The CDR3 sequence is CASSPGQVLSYEQYF. In DNA form, the CDR3 reads TGTGCCAGCAGCCCCGGACAGGTCCTCTCCTACGAGCAGTACTTC.

This clonotype was observed a few times. The chain couples TRBV12-3 or TRBV12-4 to TRBJ1-5; unclear D gene. V lost 6 bases, J lost 4 bases, and 16 bases lay in between. The CDR3 is 15 amino acids. This CDR3 is CASSVDRILNQPQHF. In DNA, the CDR3 is TGTGCCAGCAGCGTTGACCGAATCTTAAATCAGCCCCAGCATTTT.

J is TRBJ2-7 and V is TRBV4-1; D call uncertain. This CDR3 is 14 amino acids long. V lost 3 bases and J 1 base, leaving 10 bases between the germline ends. CDR1 and CDR2 from the germline V gene are MGHRA and YSYEKL. The CDR3 DNA follows: TGCGCCAGCAGCCAGCACGACTCATCCTACGAGCAGTACTTC. Protein sequence: CASSQHDSSYEQYF.

The rearrangement links TRBV5-1 to TRBJ1-5; tentatively, D is TRBD1 (5 bases). Germline CDR1 reads SGHRS; CDR2 reads YFSETQ. The V and J ends lost 4 bases and 1 base respectively, with 12 bases between them. The length of the CDR3 is 15 residues. CDR3 loop: CASSGDPGSNQPQHF. CDR3 DNA: TGCGCCAGCAGCGGGGACCCTGGAAGCAATCAGCCCCAGCATTTT.

This clonotype has more than one count but fewer than ten. This chain joins TRBV28 and TRBJ1-1; maybe TRBD1 (5 bases). The ends were cut back, 5 bases at V and 6 bases at J, with 16 bases in the middle. The CDR3 length is 14 residues. Germline-derived CDR1 and CDR2 are MDHEN and SYDVKM. Here the CDR3 DNA reads TGTGCCAGCAGTCTTTGGAGGGCAGGGCCTGAAGCTTTCTTT. It specifies CASSLWRAGPEAFF.

In the case of this clonotype: Possible read error: a much larger clone is one base away. The V gene is TRBV18, the J gene TRBJ2-1; D possibly uses TRBD1 or TRBD2 (5 bases each). Germline V gene data show CDR1 as KGHSH and CDR2 as LQKENI. The CDR3 is 18 amino acids. The CDR3 sequence: CASSPPTRGRSSYNEQVF. Written as DNA, the CDR3 is TGTGCCAGCTCACCACCTACTAGGGGTCGAAGCTCCTACAATGAGCAGGTCTTC.

At least ten counts were recorded for this clonotype. A much bigger clone sits one base away, suggesting this may be a read error. V gene TRBV6-5 combines with J gene TRBJ2-5, with D uncertain. Germline CDR1 MNHEY, CDR2 SVGAGI. V dropped 7 bases and J dropped 11 bases, with 14 bases sitting between them. This CDR3 is 11 amino acids long. The CDR3 DNA sequence: TGTGCCAGCACCCAACTCGGTGAGCAGTACTTC. It encodes CASTQLGEQYF.

The rearrangement uses TRBV6-6 and TRBJ2-7; 10 bases match TRBD1. CDR1 is MNHNY, CDR2 SVGAGI, per germline (reference sequence). J lost 3 bases, V lost 5 bases, and 4 bases had no gene match. The length of the CDR3 is 14 residues. CDR3 region: CASSQTGGVYEQYF. In nucleotides, the CDR3 is TGTGCCAGCAGTCAGACAGGGGGCGTCTACGAGCAGTACTTC.

This clonotype came up many times. The chain joins TRBV10-3 to TRBJ2-3; D gene unclear. There are 11 residues in the CDR3. V lost 4 bases and J lost 2, with 1 base in between. The germline V gene encodes CDR1 ENHRY and CDR2 SYGVKD. The CDR3: CAISATDTQYF. The CDR3 region has the DNA TGTGCCATCAGTGCCACAGATACGCAGTATTTT.

The rearrangement links TRBV27 to TRBJ2-3, with D maybe TRBD1 (5 bases). This CDR3 has 14 amino acids. From germline, CDR1 is MNHEY and CDR2 SMNVEV (reference sequence). V lost 5 bases and J lost 1, with 10 bases in between. The chain's CDR3 is CASSIRVGTDTQYF. The CDR3 DNA follows: TGTGCCAGCAGTATCAGGGTCGGCACAGATACGCAGTATTTT.

This clonotype has only one observation. The chain links TRBV7-9 to TRBJ2-3, with 9 bases aligning to TRBD1. The CDR3 extends over 16 amino acids. The V segment lost 4 bases and the J segment 3 bases; nucleotides outside the gene matches: 8. CDR1 is SEHNR, CDR2 FQNEAQ, per germline (reference sequence). CDR3: CASSSWTGAQTDTQYF. The CDR3 coding sequence is TGTGCCAGCAGCTCCTGGACAGGGGCGCAGACAGATACGCAGTATTTT.

This clonotype was detected a few times. This rearrangement joins TRBV6-2 or TRBV6-3 to TRBJ1-1, with D tentatively TRBD1 (5 bases). The CDR3 sequence is 13 residues long. V shed 0 bases and J shed 7 bases, with 9 bases lying between them. The V gene's germline CDR1 is MNHEY and CDR2 SVGEGT. For the CDR3, the DNA is TGTGCCAGCAGTTACTCTCAGGGTGGTGAAGCTTTCTTT. It encodes CASSYSQGGEAFF.

The chain is built from TRBV15 and TRBJ1-1; the D is unclear. Trimming left V 0 bases short and J 12 bases short, with 11 bases between. The CDR3 has 12 amino acids. Germline V lookup: CDR1 LNHNV, CDR2 YYDKDF (reference sequence). Here the CDR3 reads CATSRDQAKSFF. CDR3 DNA sequence: TGTGCCACCAGCAGAGACCAGGCGAAGTCTTTCTTT.

J is TRBJ2-3 and V is TRBV12-3 or TRBV12-4; 10 positions agree with TRBD2. With 4 bases clipped from V and 4 bases from J, the junction kept 14 bases outside the gene matches. This CDR3 has 18 amino acids. CDR3 in DNA: TGTGCCAGCAGTTCGAAACTAGCGGGGAGCTTGGGCGCAGATACGCAGTATTTT. Encoded protein: CASSSKLAGSLGADTQYF.